This T cell receptor beta chain was documented in a study of T cell responses to AZD1222 COVID-19 vaccine. Study-level results: The donor group comprised mostly white British people and more females; the analysis possibly underestimated clonal diversity.

As concerns this clone: The antigen remains undetermined.

Method: immunoSEQ multiplex PCR; TCRdb's copy keeps in-frame clones and lacks some. The table records approximately 92,000 clones, 87% of them present only once. Germline V gene data show CDR1 as MDHEN and CDR2 as SYDVKM. Trimming stripped 1 base from V and 0 bases from J, with 9 bases between. The length of the CDR3 is 15 residues. The sequence derives from an adult in good health. The input for sequencing was peripheral blood, taken on day 0 of AZD1222 vaccination. The chain is built from TRBV28 and TRBJ1-2; no clear D gene. CDR3 nucleotide sequence: TGTGCCAGCAGTTTATTGAGGATTACTAACTATGGCTACACCTTC. The encoded protein is CASSLLRITNYGYTF.